These 9 T cell receptor beta chains were sequenced from one sample in a study of shared T cell receptors in the human thymus. Clones were read by immunoSEQ multiplex PCR, and TCRdb kept only the in-frame ones, dropping some. Of 720,000 or so clones listed, approximately 85% are singletons. Another study also made use of these data, one on human thymus T cells.

Material: thymocytes. The receptors were sampled from a girl in the first two years of life with a congenital heart defect.

CDR3 nucleotides: TGTGCCAGCAGCTCACCTCATGACAGAAGAAACACCATATATTTT. This gives the protein CASSSPHDRRNTIYF. This rearrangement joins TRBV7-8 to TRBJ1-3; weak D call: TRBD1 (5 bases). The germline V and J ends were trimmed by 4 bases and 5 bases, with 15 bases remaining between them. In germline, CDR1 is SGHVS, CDR2 FQNEAQ. The CDR3 runs 15 residues.

In this sample, this clone turned up a few times. Other DNA sequences of this sample code for an identical CDR3. The chain couples TRBV5-6 to TRBJ2-3; 10 positions match TRBD2. Germline values: CDR1 SGHDT, CDR2 YYEEEE. V dropped 2 bases and J dropped 1; count of bases not matched to a gene: 1. This CDR3 contains 15 residues. The CDR3 DNA is TGTGCCAGCAGCTTTCTAGCGGGGGGCACAGATACGCAGTATTTT. Protein sequence: CASSFLAGGTDTQYF.

V gene TRBV10-3 combines with J gene TRBJ2-7, with 8 bases matching TRBD1. V was pared by 4 bases and J by 4 bases, with 6 bases of the junction left unmatched. From germline, CDR1 is ENHRY and CDR2 SYGVKD. The CDR3 runs to 14 residues. The CDR3 loop is CAISAGQGRYEQYF. The DNA of the CDR3 is TGTGCCATCAGTGCCGGACAGGGTCGGTACGAGCAGTACTTC.

The rearrangement joins TRBV7-9 to TRBJ1-1; D remains ambiguous. CDR3 length: 13 amino acids. V was shortened by 5 bases and J by 6 bases, with 13 bases between the two germline ends. Germline assignment: CDR1 SEHNR and CDR2 FQNEAQ (reference sequence). CDR3 in DNA: TGTGCCAGCAGCCTTGGAGAAGGTCCTGAAGCTTTCTTT. Its protein product is CASSLGEGPEAFF.

The chain carries TRBV28 and TRBJ1-5; D uncertain. The length of the CDR3 is 16 residues. The germline V and J ends were trimmed by 5 bases and 7 bases, with 21 bases remaining between them. The germline V gene encodes CDR1 MDHEN and CDR2 SYDVKM. In DNA form, the CDR3 reads TGTGCCAGCAGTCCGCGATTTCGCGGCGCGGGGCAGCCCCAGCATTTT. This codes for CASSPRFRGAGQPQHF.

The gene calls are TRBV28 and TRBJ1-1, with 7 bases matching TRBD1. The CDR3 is 14 amino acids. V dropped 5 bases and J dropped 0; count of bases not matched to a gene: 3. Per the germline V gene, CDR1 is MDHEN and CDR2 is SYDVKM. CDR3 loop: CASSGDRVNTEAFF. Here the CDR3 DNA reads TGTGCCAGCAGTGGAGACAGGGTGAACACTGAAGCTTTCTTT.

V usage is TRBV19 and J usage is TRBJ1-5; possible D gene TRBD1, 6 bases. CDR1 and CDR2 from the germline V gene are LNHDA and SQIVND (reference sequence). The V gene lost 3 bases and the J gene lost 4 bases, with 10 bases spanning the gap. The length of the CDR3 is 14 residues. For the CDR3, the DNA is TGTGCCAGTAGTATCCACAGGGTAAATCAGCCCCAGCATTTT. It encodes CASSIHRVNQPQHF. The whole variable domain, filled in from reference TRBV19 and TRBJ1-5, reads DGGITQSPKYLFRKEGQNVTLSCEQNLNHDAMYWYRQDPGQGLRLIYYSQIVNDFQKGDIAEGYSVSREKKESFPLTVTSAQKNPTAFYLCASSIHRVNQPQHFGDGTRLSIL.

The V call is TRBV6-6, the J call TRBJ1-2; no clear D. The V end was cut by 0 bases, the J end by 8 bases, with 16 bases between. In germline, CDR1 is MNHNY, CDR2 SVGAGI (reference sequence). CDR3 length equals 15 residues. CDR3 sequence reads: CASSYSAHWREGYTF. The DNA of the CDR3 is TGTGCCAGCAGTTACTCAGCCCACTGGAGGGAGGGCTACACCTTC.

The gene calls are TRBV27 and TRBJ1-6; D not resolved. V dropped 1 base and J dropped 5 bases, with 21 bases sitting between them. CDR1 is MNHEY and CDR2 is SMNVEV in the germline V gene (reference sequence). The CDR3 is 19 amino acids. The CDR3 sequence: CASSLLTRPHREDNSPLHF. CDR3 DNA: TGTGCCAGCAGTTTATTAACAAGGCCACACCGGGAGGATAATTCACCCCTCCACTTT.